A selection of T cell receptor beta chains follows, all from one sample in a study of cytomegalovirus exposure and HLA in healthy donors. Generated by immunoSEQ multiplex PCR, the TCRdb table keeps only in-frame clones and is missing some. The sample carries 150,000 to 200,000 clones, about 77% recorded once. The specimen was PBMCs. The receptors shown here come from a male donor in good health and CMV-seropositive. Both conserved end residues are part of each CDR3. Each record gives: CDR3 protein, clone size, V gene. Clone size is stated in some rows and not others, as once, few, many or a class when expanded.

CASSLGWGGSYGYTF,once,TRBV7-9
CASSQDKGRPQHF,.,TRBV4-3
CASSLVQGLSEQFF,.,TRBV11-3
CASSLSTGALGEQYF,.,TRBV4-1
CASSLWVGTVYEQYF,.,TRBV5-1
CASSLGREETQYF,.,TRBV27
CASSIEGGSSYEQYF,.,TRBV19
CASSPQGLNTGELFF,.,TRBV5-1
CASSLGTSYNEQFF,.,TRBV7-3
CASAGGNLMNTEAFF,few,TRBV18
CASSLRDRDEQYF,once,TRBV7-2
CASSRSPGTEAFF,.,TRBV19
CASSLSITVGAGTSTDTQYF,once,TRBV27
CASSLGQGARLTEAFF,.,TRBV27
CRTGGVYGYTF,.,TRBV9
CASSWSLDRRSYEQYF,.,TRBV27
CASSLGQSGYGYTF,.,TRBV5-1
CASSEGGTLREQFF,.,TRBV10-1
CASSQRTGGDQPQHF,.,TRBV2
CASSLSENTEAFF,.,TRBV6-4
CAWRSDAWGPGANVLTF,.,TRBV30
CASSPLGGATGELFF,.,TRBV27
CASSQDTSRVSYEQYF,few,TRBV4-3
CASSASSGGGYNEQFF,.,TRBV19
CASSQSQVVFEKLFF,few,TRBV4-3
CASRLDRGFQPQHF,.,TRBV28
CATSILLRAETRYF,.,TRBV15
CSSSTASTGGLNTEAFF,once,TRBV7-9
CASSTGTGNTEAFF,few,TRBV6-5
CASRFPGGRAFF,.,TRBV7-3
CASSWGLGETQYF,.,TRBV5-1
CASSEEIRGYEQYF,.,TRBV25-1
CASSFSGQGGSNQPQHF,.,TRBV7-9
CASSDEGQGTDTQYF,.,TRBV6-1
CASGRTGALEGQFF,.,TRBV19
CASSLGQYTEAFF,.,TRBV11-2
CASRSQGTNYGYTF,.,TRBV6-5
CASSYGPRQGFNGYTF,.,TRBV5-8
CASSEHETQYF,once,TRBV19
CASSPETGEYEQYF,.,TRBV18
CASSVDASGGAPSVSDTQYF,.,TRBV9
CASSALAGGPQVVETQYF,.,TRBV7-9
CASSPERISGGDTQYF,.,TRBV18
CASSLGSSGNTGELFF,.,TRBV7-8
CASSEGGGAPETQYF,.,TRBV2
CASATGTGVKTQYF,.,TRBV6-1
CASSGRDSSGNTIYF,.,TRBV2
CASSLQEHEQFF,.,TRBV5-4
CASSQGLSGSYEQYF,.,TRBV14
CASSLGAGGRLAEQYF,.,TRBV27
CASRSGQDYNEQFF,.,TRBV27
CASSDSRLVKETQYF,.,TRBV11-2
CASSVGSGGGFNEQFF,.,TRBV9